What follows describes a single T cell receptor (beta chain). What it recognizes is unknown. This record belongs to a study of shared clonotypes between healthy human individuals. How the authors handled the data: Filtering was not the same, since immunoSEQ gave junction-only sequences without quality scores. Clones were sequenced by immunoSEQ multiplex PCR, and TCRdb holds only the in-frame ones, with some missing. V, J and clone size derive from that table, while D and trimming were established from the DNA sequence. The data contain a few million clones, just over 90% of them singletons. Study observations and caveats: Rarefaction gave evidence that sorted-subset sequencing remained incomplete despite large depth. Sequencing depth was expected to influence donor clonotype sharing. Generation probabilities were higher for clonotypes shared across all four sorted-subset donors than for unshared ones.

Germline V gene data show CDR1 as SGHAT and CDR2 as FQNNGV. The CDR3 consists of 18 residues. The junction had 13 bases not matched to a gene; V was cut back by 1 base and J by 3 bases. This TCR came from a man younger than 35 in good health. The chain couples TRBV11-2 to TRBJ2-7, with 9 bases lining up with TRBD1. Sequenced input: naive CD4+ T cells sorted from blood. The subset: CD45RA+ positively selected. Here the CDR3 DNA reads TGTGCCAGCAGCTTAGCCTCGGTGGGACAGGGTCTACTCTACGAGCAGTACTTC. This sequence encodes CASSLASVGQGLLYEQYF. The complete variable domain, with remaining parts taken from reference TRBV11-2 and TRBJ2-7, reads EAGVAQSPRYKIIEKRQSVAFWCNPISGHATLYWYQQILGQGPKLLIQFQNNGVVDDSQLPKDRFSAERLKGVDSTLKIQPAKLEDSAVYLCASSLASVGQGLLYEQYFGPGTRLTVT.